These 22 T cell receptor beta chains came from one sample sequenced in a study of glioma-infiltrating T cells after dendritic cell vaccination. Regarding time point: after dendritic cell vaccination, including at tumor progression/relapse. This table comes from immunoSEQ multiplex PCR, and its TCRdb copy is limited to in-frame clones, with some not included. The table lists 90,000 or so clones, 70% to 90% of them singletons, with approximately 2% in the top ten. The material sequenced was blood, taken after dendritic cell vaccination. The receptors originated from a human donor with glioblastoma.

V and J are TRBV9 and TRBJ1-2; TRBD1 aligns across 9 bases. The CDR3 runs to 14 residues. Germline CDR1 and CDR2: SGDLS and YYNGEE. The V gene end was trimmed by 3 bases and the J gene end by 8 bases; junction bases not matched to a gene: 8. The CDR3: CASSETGGLRGYTF. Here the CDR3 DNA reads TGTGCCAGCAGCGAGACAGGGGGTTTAAGGGGCTACACCTTC.

The table lists this clone with a few counts. V usage is TRBV7-2 and J usage is TRBJ2-4; D remains ambiguous. V was clipped by 5 bases and J by 2 bases, with 7 bases between them. The germline gives CDR1 SGHTA, CDR2 FQGNSA. This CDR3 has 13 amino acids. The CDR3 bases are TGTGCCAGCAGCCCCATTTCCAAAAACATTCAGTACTTC. It codes for CASSPISKNIQYF.

V usage is TRBV4-1 and J usage is TRBJ1-5, with TRBD1 matching over 9 bases. The V and J ends lost 6 bases and 4 bases, in that order; junction bases with no gene match: 10. The V gene's germline CDR1 is MGHRA and CDR2 YSYEKL. The CDR3 runs to 16 residues. The CDR3 here is CASSPNRGLGNQPQHF. CDR3 sequence (DNA): TGCGCCAGCAGTCCAAACAGGGGGCTAGGGAATCAGCCCCAGCATTTT.

The chain employs TRBV19 and TRBJ1-2; TRBD1 aligns across 7 bases. V gave up 4 bases and J gave up 0 bases; unmatched junction bases: 11. CDR1 and CDR2 (germline): LNHDA, SQIVND (reference sequence). This CDR3 region has 17 residues. CDR3 protein: CASSTRDRYTSNYGYTF. The CDR3 nucleotides read TGTGCCAGTAGTACCCGGGACAGATATACGTCTAACTATGGCTACACCTTC.

V and J are TRBV5-6 and TRBJ1-5; TRBD1 matches 9 bases. The length of the CDR3 is 14 residues. The germline CDR1 and CDR2 sequences are SGHDT and YYEEEE. The V segment lost 4 bases and the J segment 5 bases; nucleotides outside the gene matches: 4. This CDR3 is CASSDRTGDQPQHF. CDR3 DNA: TGTGCCAGCAGCGACAGGACAGGGGATCAGCCCCAGCATTTT.

The chain combines TRBV27 with TRBJ1-1, with D unresolved. The germline CDR1 and CDR2 sequences are MNHEY and SMNVEV (reference sequence). Trimming cost V 3 bases and J 5 bases, with 19 bases left between them. The CDR3 length is 16 residues. CDR3 sequence (DNA): TGTGCCAGCAGTTTTAGAGACTTAACCGCACGGACTGAAGCTTTCTTT. Residues: CASSFRDLTARTEAFF.

The J gene is TRBJ1-4, the V gene TRBV14; D is unclear. Germline V gives CDR1 SGHDN, CDR2 FVKESK. The CDR3 spans 12 residues. Trimming shortened V by 2 bases and J by 8 bases, and 6 bases separated the two germline ends. The DNA of the CDR3 is TGTGCCAGCAGCCAACGGGGAGAAAAACTGTTTTTT. Amino acid sequence: CASSQRGEKLFF.

V usage is TRBV5-6 and J usage is TRBJ2-7; 8 bases fit TRBD2. V trimming: 4 bases; J trimming: 7 bases; junction bases outside the gene matches: 4. Per the germline V gene, CDR1 is SGHDT and CDR2 is YYEEEE. CDR3 length: 12 amino acids. DNA of the CDR3: TGTGCCAGCAGCCACACTAGCGGAGAGCAGTACGTC. As protein: CASSHTSGEQYV.

The chain has TRBV19 and TRBJ2-2; 14 positions match TRBD2. This CDR3 region has 16 residues. CDR1 and CDR2 from the germline V gene are LNHDA and SQIVND (reference sequence). V lost 6 bases and J lost 8; bases outside the gene matches: 8. Written as DNA, the CDR3 is TGTGCCAGTAGGAAGGGGACTAGCGGGAGAGAAGGGGAGCTGTTTTTT. This sequence encodes CASRKGTSGREGELFF.

V gene TRBV5-1 combines with J gene TRBJ1-1; possibly TRBD1 for D (5 bases). The germline V and J ends were trimmed by 0 bases and 5 bases, with 11 bases remaining between them. Looked up from germline, CDR1 is SGHRS and CDR2 is YFSETQ. The CDR3 contains 14 residues. The CDR3 DNA is TGCGCCAGCAGCTTGGTTGCTGGGGGGACTGAAGCTTTCTTT. This translates into CASSLVAGGTEAFF.

The chain joins TRBV5-1 to TRBJ2-1, with 9 nucleotides matching TRBD2. CDR3 length: 14 amino acids. V shed 5 bases, J shed 3 bases, and the junction held 3 bases outside the gene matches. Germline CDR1 and CDR2: SGHRS and YFSETQ. The CDR3 protein is CASSSSGNYNEQFF. Written as DNA, the CDR3 is TGCGCCAGCAGTTCTAGCGGGAACTACAATGAGCAGTTCTTC.

The J gene is TRBJ2-4, the V gene TRBV4-1; possible D gene TRBD1, 5 bases. V was trimmed by 5 bases and J by 2 bases, leaving 13 bases between them. This CDR3 has 15 residues. CDR1 is MGHRA, CDR2 YSYEKL, per germline. The CDR3 DNA is TGCGCCAGCAGCGAAAGTCCAGGGACCAAAAACATTCAGTACTTC. Protein: CASSESPGTKNIQYF.

The J gene is TRBJ1-3, the V gene TRBV7-9; no definite D call. The CDR3 is 15 amino acids. V dropped 4 bases and J dropped 0 bases, with 10 bases sitting between them. Germline-derived CDR1 and CDR2 are SEHNR and FQNEAQ (reference sequence). As DNA, the CDR3 is TGTGCCAGCAGCTCCCAAGACACCTCTGGAAACACCATATATTTT. Translated, it gives CASSSQDTSGNTIYF.

The chain links TRBV7-2 to TRBJ1-3; 8 bases are a match to TRBD1. The V gene end was trimmed by 5 bases and the J gene end by 0 bases; junction bases not matched to a gene: 9. The germline V gene encodes CDR1 SGHTA and CDR2 FQGNSA. There are 17 residues in the CDR3. CDR3 protein: CASSRDRGPDSGNTIYF. DNA for the CDR3: TGTGCCAGCAGCCGAGACAGGGGACCAGACTCTGGAAACACCATATATTTT.

This clone appeared a few times. The junction differs from germline at one of its ends, possibly a read error. The gene calls are TRBV5-8 and TRBJ1-5; TRBD1 matches at 11 bases. The CDR3 has 12 residues. CDR1 is SGHTS, CDR2 YDEGEE, per germline. The CDR3 bases are TGTGCCAGCAGCTCATGGACAGGGGGCAAGGTGTTT. This translates into CASSSWTGGKVF.

V usage is TRBV19 and J usage is TRBJ2-5, with 8 bases aligning to TRBD1. The germline V gene encodes CDR1 LNHDA and CDR2 SQIVND (reference sequence). V shed 9 bases, J shed 3 bases, and the junction held 9 bases outside the gene matches. CDR3 length equals 14 residues. DNA of the CDR3: TGTGCCAGCGGGACAGGTTTTGTCAAAGAGACCCAGTACTTC. It codes for CASGTGFVKETQYF.

This clone came up once. The chain links TRBV19 to TRBJ1-5; 11 nucleotides agree with TRBD1. The CDR3 has 16 residues. V lost 8 bases, J lost 4 bases, and 10 bases stayed unmatched. Per the germline V gene, CDR1 is LNHDA and CDR2 is SQIVND (reference sequence). The CDR3 sequence is CASARDRGKRNQPQHF. CDR3 coding DNA: TGTGCCAGTGCCCGGGACAGGGGGAAAAGGAATCAGCCCCAGCATTTT.

The V gene is TRBV27, the J gene TRBJ1-2, with D perhaps matching TRBD1 (6 bases). V dropped 5 bases and J dropped 1 base, with 14 bases sitting between them. The germline V gene has CDR1 MNHEY and CDR2 SMNVEV (reference sequence). The CDR3 totals 15 residues. The CDR3 protein is CASSRYQGNNYGYTF. CDR3 nucleotides: TGTGCCAGCAGTAGGTACCAGGGGAATAACTATGGCTACACCTTC.

The chain has TRBV7-2 and TRBJ2-3; the match to TRBD2 covers 11 bases. This CDR3 comprises 19 residues. Germline CDR1 is SGHTA and CDR2 is FQGNSA. Losses at the gene ends were 0 bases for V and 7 bases for J; bases not matched to a gene: 15. CDR3 nucleotides: TGTGCCAGCAGCTTAGCGCCCACTAGCGGGGGTGGGGTATTTTATACGCAGTATTTT. It codes for CASSLAPTSGGGVFYTQYF.

The rearrangement uses TRBV27 and TRBJ2-1; TRBD2 might be the D (5 bases). Germline V gene sequence: CDR1 MNHEY, CDR2 SMNVEV (reference sequence). Trimming took off 5 bases at V and 5 bases at J, with 22 bases between the two ends. This CDR3 is built from 17 residues. The CDR3 loop reads CASSPEGGSAINNEQFF. CDR3 nucleotide sequence: TGTGCCAGCAGTCCAGAAGGAGGATCAGCAATAAACAATGAGCAGTTCTTC.

The J gene is TRBJ1-5, the V gene TRBV7-7; D not resolved. The CDR3 runs to 14 residues. Trimming removed 0 bases at V and 4 bases at J, with 7 bases between. Germline-derived CDR1 and CDR2 are SSHAT and FNYEAQ (reference sequence). CDR3 DNA sequence: TGTGCCAGCAGCTTAGCATTTAGAAATCAGCCCCAGCATTTT. It specifies CASSLAFRNQPQHF.

The rearrangement joins TRBV19 to TRBJ1-3; D unresolved. The CDR3 contains 17 residues. Germline-derived CDR1 and CDR2 are LNHDA and SQIVND (reference sequence). With 0 bases removed from V and 0 bases from J, the gap between germline ends came to 12 bases. The CDR3 sequence is CASSIDLGRLSGNTIYF. For the CDR3, the DNA is TGTGCCAGTAGTATAGATCTCGGCAGGCTCTCTGGAAACACCATATATTTT.